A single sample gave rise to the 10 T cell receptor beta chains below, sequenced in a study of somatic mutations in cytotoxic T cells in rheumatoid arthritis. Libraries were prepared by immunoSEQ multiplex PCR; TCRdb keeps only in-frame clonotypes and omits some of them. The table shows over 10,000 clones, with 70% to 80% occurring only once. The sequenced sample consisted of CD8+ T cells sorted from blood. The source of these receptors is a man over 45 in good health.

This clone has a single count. The CDR3 sequence: CASSIKWGPNEQFF. The CDR3 DNA reads as TGTGCCAGTAGTATAAAATGGGGCCCCAATGAGCAGTTCTTC. V is TRBV19 and J is TRBJ2-1, with D tentatively TRBD1 (5 bases). CDR3 length equals 14 residues. The V gene lost 2 bases and the J gene lost 6 bases, with 11 bases spanning the gap. CDR1 and CDR2 (germline): LNHDA, SQIVND (reference sequence). Complete variable domain (other parts from reference TRBV19 and TRBJ2-1): DGGITQSPKYLFRKEGQNVTLSCEQNLNHDAMYWYRQDPGQGLRLIYYSQIVNDFQKGDIAEGYSVSREKKESFPLTVTSAQKNPTAFYLCASSIKWGPNEQFFGPGTRLTVL.

The CDR3 loop is CASSEGGGTEAFF. The CDR3 DNA reads TGTGCCAGCAGTGAGGGAGGGGGCACTGAAGCTTTCTTT. The chain recombines TRBV2 with TRBJ1-1, with a weak D call TRBD1 (6 bases). The germline gives CDR1 SNHLY, CDR2 FYNNEI. V lost 3 bases and J 4 bases, leaving 9 bases between the germline ends. The CDR3 loop spans 13 amino acids.

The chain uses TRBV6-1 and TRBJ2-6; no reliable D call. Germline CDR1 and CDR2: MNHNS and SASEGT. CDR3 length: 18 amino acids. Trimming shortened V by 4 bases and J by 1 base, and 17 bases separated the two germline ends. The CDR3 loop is CASSASGPLYSGANVLTF. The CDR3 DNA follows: TGTGCCAGCAGTGCTTCCGGCCCCCTTTATTCTGGGGCCAACGTCCTGACTTTC.

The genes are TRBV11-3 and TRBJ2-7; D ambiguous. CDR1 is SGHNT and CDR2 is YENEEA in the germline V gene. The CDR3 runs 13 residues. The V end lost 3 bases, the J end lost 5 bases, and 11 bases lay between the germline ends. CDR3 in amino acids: CASSFRSLDEQYF. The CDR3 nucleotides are TGTGCCAGCAGCTTTCGATCCCTGGACGAGCAGTACTTC.

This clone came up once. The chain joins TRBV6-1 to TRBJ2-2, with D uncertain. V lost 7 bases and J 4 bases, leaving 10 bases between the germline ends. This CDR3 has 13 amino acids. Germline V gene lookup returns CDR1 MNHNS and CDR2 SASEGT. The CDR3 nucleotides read TGTGCCAGCACTAACAGTATCACCGGGGAGCTGTTTTTT. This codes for CASTNSITGELFF.

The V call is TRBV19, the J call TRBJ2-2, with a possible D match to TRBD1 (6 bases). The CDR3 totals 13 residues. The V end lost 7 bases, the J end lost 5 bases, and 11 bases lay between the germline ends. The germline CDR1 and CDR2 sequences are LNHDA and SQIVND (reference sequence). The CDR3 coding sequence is TGTGCCAGTATTAATAGGGGGACCGGGGAGCTGTTTTTT. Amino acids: CASINRGTGELFF.

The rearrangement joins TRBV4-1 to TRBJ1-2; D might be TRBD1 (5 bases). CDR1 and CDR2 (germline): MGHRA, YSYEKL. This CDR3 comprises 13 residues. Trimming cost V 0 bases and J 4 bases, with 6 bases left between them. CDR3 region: CASSQEGTYGYTF. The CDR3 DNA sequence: TGCGCCAGCAGCCAAGAGGGGACCTATGGCTACACCTTC.

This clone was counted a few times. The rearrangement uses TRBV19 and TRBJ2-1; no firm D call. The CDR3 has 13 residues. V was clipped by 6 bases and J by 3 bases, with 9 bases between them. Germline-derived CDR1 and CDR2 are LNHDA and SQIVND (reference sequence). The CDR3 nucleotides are TGTGCCAGTAGCGTGGTGGACTACAATGAGCAGTTCTTC. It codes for CASSVVDYNEQFF.

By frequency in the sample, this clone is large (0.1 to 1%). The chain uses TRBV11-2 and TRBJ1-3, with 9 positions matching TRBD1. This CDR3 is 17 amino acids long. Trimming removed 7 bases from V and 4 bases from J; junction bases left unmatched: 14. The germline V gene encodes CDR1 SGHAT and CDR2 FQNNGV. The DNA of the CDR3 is TGTGCCAGCAAACCGGTAAACAGGGGGCTCTTCGGAAACACCATATATTTT. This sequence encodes CASKPVNRGLFGNTIYF. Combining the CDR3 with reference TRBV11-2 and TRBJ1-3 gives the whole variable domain EAGVAQSPRYKIIEKRQSVAFWCNPISGHATLYWYQQILGQGPKLLIQFQNNGVVDDSQLPKDRFSAERLKGVDSTLKIQPAKLEDSAVYLCASKPVNRGLFGNTIYFGEGSWLTVV.

This CDR3 is CASSDGQGAGELFF. The CDR3 DNA reads as TGTGCCAGCAGTGACGGACAGGGGGCCGGGGAGCTGTTTTTT. V usage is TRBV6-4 and J usage is TRBJ2-2; 10 bases map to TRBD1. This CDR3 spans 14 amino acids. Germline V gene lookup returns CDR1 MRHNA and CDR2 SNTAGT. Germline trimming cut 2 bases from V and 6 bases from J; bases unmatched to any gene: 0.